The following is a TCR beta chain sequence with its context. The data derive from a study of control samples from healthy donors and cancer patients. Libraries were prepared by immunoSEQ multiplex PCR; TCRdb keeps only in-frame clonotypes and omits some of them. Found here are approximately 93,000 clones, about 89% of them singletons; the top ten hold roughly 9.7%. The V end lost 3 bases, the J end lost 2 bases, and 13 bases lay between the germline ends. Per germline, CDR1 MDHEN and CDR2 SYDVKM. This CDR3 region has 15 residues. This TCR came from a woman between 45 and 65 years old with colorectal cancer. What was sequenced was PBMCs. The rearrangement joins TRBV28 to TRBJ1-1; possibly TRBD1 for D (5 bases). For the CDR3, the DNA is TGTGCCAGCAGTTTGTGGGGGAGTGGAAACACTGAAGCTTTCTTT. It encodes CASSLWGSGNTEAFF.